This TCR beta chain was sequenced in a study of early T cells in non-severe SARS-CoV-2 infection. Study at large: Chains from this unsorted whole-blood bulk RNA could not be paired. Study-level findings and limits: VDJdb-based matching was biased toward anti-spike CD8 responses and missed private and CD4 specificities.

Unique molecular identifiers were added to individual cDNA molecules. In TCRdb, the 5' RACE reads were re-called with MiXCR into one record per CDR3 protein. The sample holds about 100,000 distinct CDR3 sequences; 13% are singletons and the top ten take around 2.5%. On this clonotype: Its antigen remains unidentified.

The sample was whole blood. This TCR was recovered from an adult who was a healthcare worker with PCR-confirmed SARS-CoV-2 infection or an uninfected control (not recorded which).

The CDR3 nucleotides are TGCGCCAGCAGCTTGGTTTTCGCCGGTAGTGAGACCCAGTACTTC. This gives the protein CASSLVFAGSETQYF. V gene TRBV5-1 combines with J gene TRBJ2-5; the D is unclear. CDR3 length: 15 amino acids. Germline V lookup: CDR1 SGHRS, CDR2 YFSETQ. V gave up 0 bases and J gave up 5 bases, with 14 bases separating them. Supplemented by reference TRBV5-1 and TRBJ2-5, the full variable domain reads KAGVTQTPRYLIKTRGQQVTLSCSPISGHRSVSWYQQTPGQGLQFLFEYFSETQRNKGNFPGRFSGRQFSNSRSEMNVSTLELGDSALYLCASSLVFAGSETQYFGPGTRLLVL.